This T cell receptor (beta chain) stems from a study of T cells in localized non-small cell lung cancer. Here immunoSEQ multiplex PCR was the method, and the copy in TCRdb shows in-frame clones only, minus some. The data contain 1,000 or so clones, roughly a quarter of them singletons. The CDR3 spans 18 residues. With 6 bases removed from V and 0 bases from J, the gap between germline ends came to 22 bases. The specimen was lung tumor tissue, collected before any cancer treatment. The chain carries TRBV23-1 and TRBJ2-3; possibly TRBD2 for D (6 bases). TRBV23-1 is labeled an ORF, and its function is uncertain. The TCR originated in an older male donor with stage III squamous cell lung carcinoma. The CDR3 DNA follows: TGCGCCAGCAGACCGACTGCGCGGGAATACTCTAGCACAGATACGCAGTATTTT. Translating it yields CASRPTAREYSSTDTQYF.